The clone carrying this T cell receptor beta chain has only a few counts. Its matching antigen is unknown. Thyroid surgery was preceded by no treatment in any patient. The data stem from a study of metastatic and nonmetastatic thyroid tumors. Study background: A comparison of repertoires was made across blood and tumor or nodule tissue from malignant and benign thyroid patients.

Whole-study results and caveats: For both blood and tumor, malignant thyroid tumors reportedly showed significantly higher TCR beta diversity than benign nodules did.

Trimming cost V 4 bases and J 3 bases, with 16 bases left between them. Per the germline V gene, CDR1 is MGHRA and CDR2 is YSYEKL. The CDR3 contains 15 residues. Per the study methods: Differences in CDR3 between clinicopathological groups were drawn on to build a classifier intended to discriminate distant-metastatic papillary thyroid cancer patients. Using MiXCR, TCRdb re-called clones from the PCR reads. For this entry, the V and J calls and clone size follow TCRdb and not the study's own pipeline. This table has about 22,000 clones, 23% appearing once. The sequencing input was blood. The chain employs TRBV4-1 and TRBJ2-7, with D possibly being TRBD2 (5 bases). The clonotype originates from a male donor with papillary thyroid cancer or a benign thyroid nodule (not recorded which). Some clones in this sample may be carry-over from other donors' samples. CDR3 nucleotide sequence: TGCGCCAGCAGCCCAGTAGGGCAGCGGAACTACGAGCAGTACTTC. Translation gives CASSPVGQRNYEQYF.